This entry lists 14 T cell receptor beta chains sequenced from one sample in a study of blood T cells in healthy people across ages (dated by TCRdb to between 2014 and 2017). The library was prepared using 5' RACE. Sequencer: Illumina HiSeq 2500. The second PCR ran for about 7 to 11 cycles and used a J-beta primer mix along with a sample-barcoded 5' primer. TCRdb trimmed the raw reads at Q25, called clones with MiXCR and kept productive beta chains. Each CDR3 protein appears once, grouped with its most common genes and DNA. The sample table shows approximately 670,000 distinct CDR3 sequences, and around 38% are seen once. Of the sample, 30% falls within the top ten clones. The sequencing input was blood. The receptors were sampled from a man older than 75 in good health.

As regards this clonotype: A read error may be the cause here, since a much bigger clone is one base away. The J gene is TRBJ2-7, the V gene TRBV7-2; 8 positions match TRBD1. The CDR3 runs to 14 residues. Germline loops: CDR1 SGHTA, CDR2 FQGNSA. V dropped 7 bases and J dropped 4; count of bases not matched to a gene: 9. CDR3 amino acids: CASNSDRVRYEQYF. The CDR3 region has the DNA TGTGCCAGCAACTCGGACAGGGTGCGATACGAGCAGTACTTC.

This chain connects TRBV5-1 to TRBJ2-7, with D possibly TRBD1 on 6 matching bases. The DNA end favors TRBJ2-5, so the J call may be wrong. This CDR3 spans 14 amino acids. Germline loops: CDR1 SGHRS, CDR2 YFSETQ. CDR3 amino acids: CASRDGQPQETQYF. The CDR3 coding sequence is TGCGCCAGCAGGGACGGACAGCCTCAAGAGACCCAGTACTTC.

This clonotype was counted many times. This chain uses TRBV20-1 with TRBJ1-6; 7 bases fit TRBD1. There are 16 residues in the CDR3. CDR1 DFQATT and CDR2 SNEGSKA come from the germline V gene (reference sequence). V dropped 6 bases and J dropped 0; count of bases not matched to a gene: 8. The CDR3 loop reads CSAWTGLSSYNSPLHF. The CDR3 DNA reads as TGCAGTGCGTGGACAGGCCTCAGCTCCTATAATTCACCCCTCCACTTT.

As regards this clonotype: This could be a read error, since a much larger clone is one nucleotide away. The rearrangement uses TRBV14 and TRBJ2-7; no definite D call. Germline CDR1 and CDR2: SGHDN and FVKESK. The CDR3 contains 13 residues. V was cut by 0 bases and J by 5 bases, with 8 bases left in between. This chain's CDR3 is CASSQDDGDEQYF. CDR3 nucleotides: TGTGCCAGCAGCCAAGACGACGGAGACGAGCAGTACTTC.

The rearrangement joins TRBV7-2 to TRBJ2-3, with TRBD2 identical over 11 bases. J was trimmed by 4 bases and V by 6 bases; bases with no gene match: 9. The germline gives CDR1 SGHTA, CDR2 FQGNSA. The CDR3 covers 16 residues. The CDR3 sequence: CASSLTSGSPPDTQYF. The CDR3 DNA follows: TGTGCCAGCAGTCTCACTAGCGGGAGTCCCCCAGATACGCAGTATTTT.

The chain has TRBV20-1 and TRBJ2-1, with TRBD2 identical over 8 bases. The J call is uncertain, as TRBJ2-7 better fits the DNA end. The CDR3 has 14 amino acids. Germline-derived CDR1 and CDR2 are DFQATT and SNEGSKA (reference sequence). CDR3 in amino acids: CSGKAGASYNEQYF. Here the CDR3 DNA reads TGCAGTGGGAAAGCGGGGGCTTCCTACAATGAGCAGTACTTC.

The V and J genes are TRBV20-1 and TRBJ2-5; 8 bases fit TRBD2. Germline trimming cut 0 bases from V and 4 bases from J; bases unmatched to any gene: 16. The CDR3 sequence is 18 residues long. CDR1 and CDR2 from the germline V gene are DFQATT and SNEGSKA (reference sequence). The CDR3 DNA sequence: TGCAGTGCTAGAGATCGGTATGCGTCGGGGGGGATTCGAGAGACCCAGTACTTC. Translating gives CSARDRYASGGIRETQYF.

With respect to this clonotype: A clone one base away is much larger, so this may be a read error. The chain carries TRBV10-3 and TRBJ2-7; 8 bases are a match to TRBD2. Judging by the DNA end, TRBJ2-5 fits better; the J call may be wrong. CDR3 length: 16 residues. The germline V gene encodes CDR1 ENHRY and CDR2 SYGVKD. The CDR3 loop is CAIIERVRTGGSTQYF. The CDR3 region has the DNA TGTGCCATCATTGAGAGGGTACGAACGGGAGGGTCGACCCAGTACTTC.

The chain recombines TRBV12-3 or TRBV12-4 with TRBJ2-3; 12 bases are shared with TRBD2. J gave up 3 bases and V 6 bases, and 4 bases lay outside the gene matches. The CDR3 loop spans 15 amino acids. The CDR3 DNA follows: TGTGCCAGCAGACTCGGGACTAGCGGGACAGATACGCAGTATTTT. Protein: CASRLGTSGTDTQYF.

Many counts were recorded for this clonotype. The J gene is TRBJ2-3, the V gene TRBV5-1; D not resolved. The germline V gene encodes CDR1 SGHRS and CDR2 YFSETQ. V lost 5 bases and J lost 2, with 21 bases in between. The CDR3 runs 17 residues. The CDR3 nucleotides are TGCGCCAGCAGAACCTTCAGGAGCAACGGTCCCACAGATACGCAGTATTTT. It translates to CASRTFRSNGPTDTQYF.

The genes are TRBV27 and TRBJ1-2, with D possibly matching TRBD1 (5 bases). Trimming stripped 5 bases from V and 2 bases from J, with 15 bases between. The CDR3 is 15 amino acids. Germline CDR1 and CDR2: MNHEY and SMNVEV (reference sequence). The CDR3 spells CASSLRVDRNYGYTF. CDR3 bases: TGTGCCAGCAGTCTCAGGGTTGACCGAAACTATGGCTACACCTTC.

This rearrangement joins TRBV7-2 to TRBJ2-5; the match to TRBD2 covers 10 bases. The DNA end is a closer match to TRBJ2-7, so the J assignment may be wrong. This CDR3 is built from 16 residues. The germline V gene encodes CDR1 SGHTA and CDR2 FQGNSA. The CDR3 spells CASSLNENLAGVEQYF. The CDR3 DNA follows: TGTGCCAGCAGCTTAAACGAGAACCTAGCGGGAGTCGAGCAGTACTTC.

The chain joins TRBV6-5 to TRBJ1-1; TRBD1 matches at 7 bases. There are 16 residues in the CDR3. J was trimmed by 1 base and V by 7 bases; bases with no gene match: 12. Germline assignment: CDR1 MNHEY and CDR2 SVGAGI. The chain's CDR3 is CASTSNWDRQNTEAFF. As DNA, the CDR3 is TGTGCCAGCACCTCCAACTGGGACAGACAGAACACTGAAGCTTTCTTT.

This rearrangement joins TRBV5-1 to TRBJ2-1; tentatively, D is TRBD1 (5 bases). This CDR3 contains 16 residues. CDR1 and CDR2 from the germline V gene are SGHRS and YFSETQ. V lost 4 bases, J lost 1 base, and 15 bases lay in between. The CDR3 coding sequence is TGCGCCAGCAGCATAGGTGACAGCCGATCCTACAATGAGCAGTTCTTC. Translating it yields CASSIGDSRSYNEQFF. The complete variable domain, with remaining parts taken from reference TRBV5-1 and TRBJ2-1, reads KAGVTQTPRYLIKTRGQQVTLSCSPISGHRSVSWYQQTPGQGLQFLFEYFSETQRNKGNFPGRFSGRQFSNSRSEMNVSTLELGDSALYLCASSIGDSRSYNEQFFGPGTRLTVL.